This T cell receptor (beta chain) comes out of a study of blood T cell repertoires in COVID-19. Background on the study: Specimens from acute and convalescent COVID-19 originated in the United States, Italy and Spain.

In the study's own analysis: Nucleated cell number was recorded as an estimate derived from reference gene primer amplification. Here immunoSEQ multiplex PCR was the method, and the copy in TCRdb shows in-frame clones only, minus some. Clone size and V and J calls were adopted from that table, with D and trimming inferred from the DNA. The sample shows approximately 65,000 clones, about 93% of them seen only once. This receptor was identified in a man aged 70 or older with active COVID-19. Material for sequencing was peripheral blood.

CDR3 amino acids: CASIPVERGATDTQYF. DNA of the CDR3: TGTGCCAGCATCCCCGTCGAGCGGGGGGCCACAGATACGCAGTATTTT. The rearrangement links TRBV25-1 to TRBJ2-3, with TRBD2 matching over 9 bases. This CDR3 comprises 16 residues. The ends lost 7 bases at V and 2 bases at J; junction bases unmatched: 10. CDR1 is MGHDK and CDR2 is SYGVNS in the germline V gene.